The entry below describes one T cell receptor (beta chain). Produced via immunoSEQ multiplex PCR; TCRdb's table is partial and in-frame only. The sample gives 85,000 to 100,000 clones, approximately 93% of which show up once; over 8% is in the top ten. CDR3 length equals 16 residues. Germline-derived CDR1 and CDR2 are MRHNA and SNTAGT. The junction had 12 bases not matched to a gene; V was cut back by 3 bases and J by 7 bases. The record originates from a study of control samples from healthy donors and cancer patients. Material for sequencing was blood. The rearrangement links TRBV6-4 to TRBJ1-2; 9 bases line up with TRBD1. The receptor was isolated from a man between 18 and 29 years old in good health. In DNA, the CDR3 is TGTGCCAGCAGTGATCACGGGACAGGGATATTTGGTGGCTACACCTTC. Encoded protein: CASSDHGTGIFGGYTF.